Below, one TCR beta chain is given with its context. No antigen is known for it. These data originate in a study of T cell responses to AZD1222 COVID-19 vaccine. Study-wide points: Every sample of the repertoires postdated the peak T cell response. Reportedly, nearly half the spike-specific TCRs target unmutated variant regions.

Combined were second doses at about 4 or about 12 weeks. Generated by immunoSEQ multiplex PCR, the TCRdb table keeps only in-frame clones and is missing some. The table has 70,000 to 100,000 clones, approximately 83% seen once. The CDR3 spans 14 residues. Germline CDR1 and CDR2: SNHLY and FYNNEI. J lost 5 bases, V lost 10 bases, and 7 bases had no gene match. The chain combines TRBV2 with TRBJ2-2; 10 bases are a match to TRBD1. Material: peripheral blood, obtained 28 days after the second AZD1222 dose. The sequence came from an adult who received the AZD1222 COVID-19 vaccine. CDR3 protein: CATGTGVWTGELFF. The CDR3 region has the DNA TGTGCCACTGGGACAGGGGTTTGGACCGGGGAGCTGTTTTTT.